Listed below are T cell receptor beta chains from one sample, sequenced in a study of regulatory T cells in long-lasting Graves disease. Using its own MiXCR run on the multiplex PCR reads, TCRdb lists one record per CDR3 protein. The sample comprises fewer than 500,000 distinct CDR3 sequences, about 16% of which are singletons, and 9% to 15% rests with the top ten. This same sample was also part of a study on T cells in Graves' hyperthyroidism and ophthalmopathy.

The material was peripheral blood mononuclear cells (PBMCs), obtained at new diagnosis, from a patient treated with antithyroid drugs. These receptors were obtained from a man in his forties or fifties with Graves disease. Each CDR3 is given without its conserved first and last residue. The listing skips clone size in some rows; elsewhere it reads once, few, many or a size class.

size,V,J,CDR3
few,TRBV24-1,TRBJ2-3,ATSGRGTASTDTQY
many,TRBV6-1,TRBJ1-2,ASSESGGARGYT
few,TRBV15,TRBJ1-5,ATSRDKGRGQPQH
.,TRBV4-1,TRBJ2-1,ASSLNLADSSYNEQF
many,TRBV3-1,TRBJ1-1,ASSRWGQKNTEAF
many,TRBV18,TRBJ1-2,ASSPGQTYGYT
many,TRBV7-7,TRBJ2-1,ASSLGGASGRALEQF
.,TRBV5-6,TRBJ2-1,ASSHGAGLAYNEQF
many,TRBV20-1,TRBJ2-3,SATRTTPNTQY
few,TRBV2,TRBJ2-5,ASSEGLAGETQY
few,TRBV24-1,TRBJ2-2,AAMRGAVGELF
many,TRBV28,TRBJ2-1,ASSWASGSNEQF
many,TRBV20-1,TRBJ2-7,SARGDRGEQY
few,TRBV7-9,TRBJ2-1,ASSDFGQF
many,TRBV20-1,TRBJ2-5,SARPSRQGETQY
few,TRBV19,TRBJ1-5,ASSIRQGTQPQH
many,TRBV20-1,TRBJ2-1,SARSSGRALGEQF
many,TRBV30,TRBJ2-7,AWSETYEQY
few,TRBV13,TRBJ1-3,ASSLGNSGNTIY
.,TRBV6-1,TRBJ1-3,ASSEGGRGNTIY
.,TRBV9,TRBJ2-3,ASSTLAGGTSWTDTQY
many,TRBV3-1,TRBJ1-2,ASSPGTGDKTYGYT
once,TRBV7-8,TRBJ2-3,ASSLLLADTSTDTQY
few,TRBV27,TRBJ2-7,ASSLSRTGGPNEQY
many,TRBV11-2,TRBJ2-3,ASSLDRLRTGISTDTQY
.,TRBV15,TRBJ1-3,ATSRAANSGNTIY
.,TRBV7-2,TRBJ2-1,ASSLEAPRAGDFSEQF
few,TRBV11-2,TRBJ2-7,ASSPPGRYEQY
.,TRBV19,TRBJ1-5,ASSIDRGHQPQH
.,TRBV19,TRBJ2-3,ASNMDNTDTQY
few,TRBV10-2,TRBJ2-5,ASKDRDAGQETQY
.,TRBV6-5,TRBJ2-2,ASSYSITGTGELF
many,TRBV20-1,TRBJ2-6,SARGTGTDGANVLT
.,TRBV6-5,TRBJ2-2,ASSYSAYGSGELF
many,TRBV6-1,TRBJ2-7,ASLTGGQGSYEQY
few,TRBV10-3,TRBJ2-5,AISALRLAGLQETQY
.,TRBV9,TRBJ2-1,ASRGQGHEQF
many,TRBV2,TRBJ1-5,ASSEAGLGNQPQH
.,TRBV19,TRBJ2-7,ASTAALGSYEQY
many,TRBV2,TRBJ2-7,ASSADEFTEQY
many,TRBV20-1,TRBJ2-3,SARDGGIGTQY
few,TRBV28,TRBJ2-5,ASTPGDLLQETQY
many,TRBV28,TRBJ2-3,ASRSGTDTQY
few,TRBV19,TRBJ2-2,ASIRSGTPNTGELF
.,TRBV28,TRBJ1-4,ASRASNEKLF
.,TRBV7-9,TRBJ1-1,ASSLGRRGVTEAF
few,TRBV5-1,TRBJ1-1,ASSPQEGIKGAF
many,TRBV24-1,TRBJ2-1,ATSDAGTSGNEQF
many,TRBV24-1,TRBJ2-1,ATSAAGTSGRVGNEQF